This TCR beta chain was profiled in a study of blood T cell repertoires in COVID-19 (dated by TCRdb to about 2020). With regard to the full study: The collaborator samples originated in the United States, Italy and Spain and spanned the acute and convalescent phases of COVID-19. The prospective study material was composed of cDNA or gDNA derived from T cells, B-cell-depleted T cells, or PBMCs. Subjects who had been exposed to COVID-19, were actively infected with it, or had recovered from it provided the deeply sampled blood TCRbeta repertoires that made up the dataset. A freely available public database, intended as a resource for researchers studying the immune response to SARS-CoV-2, is where the repertoires were released. Samples were obtained from the ongoing ImmuneRACE study (first 160 participants) and from some 1,300 subjects provided by 6 global collaborators. A de-identified subject ID, COVID-19 status, age in years and sex were almost always included in the sample metadata. Where available, HLA class I and class II types were taken from metadata supplied by the sample provider and were not determined by assay-based typing. Overall study outcomes, separate from this receptor: The quantity of clinical and demographic metadata differed by source and by participant and was supplied without curation.

TCRbeta CDR3 regions were amplified from genomic DNA using the immunoSEQ Assay, a bias-controlled multiplex PCR. The paper's data handling went like this. Within the assay, amplification of reference gene primers was used to estimate how many nucleated cells each sample contained. To quantify the absolute abundance of each unique TCRbeta CDR3 rearrangement, sequence reads were collapsed and filtered. For each sample, productive Simpson clonality was calculated by taking the square root of Simpson's diversity index across productive rearrangements. TCRdb retrieved this table from immuneACCESS and kept in-frame rearrangements only. Not all clones are present; in checked studies, unresolved V genes account for under half, and no reason is known for the remainder. D and trimming were read from the DNA, whereas the V and J calls and clone size are those reported in that table. The sample yields some 42,000 clones; roughly 90% were counted once. Together, the top ten hold about 0.4% of the sample.

On this clone: The antigen it recognizes is unknown. No much larger clone is present one base from it, and per-base qualities are unavailable.

Collaborating institutions collected whole blood in K2EDTA tubes following their own protocols. For TCRbeta analysis, collaborator samples were shipped as frozen whole blood, as isolated PBMCs, or as DNA extracted from either sample type. The germline V gene gives CDR1 as SGDLS and CDR2 as YYNGEE. Trimming at the junction amounts to 4 bases on V and 0 bases on J, and the germline ends lie 13 bases apart. The CDR3 spans 15 residues, from the cysteine through the phenylalanine. The read is trimmed to its CDR3 DNA, 45 bases read in frame from base 1. Rearrangement joined TRBV9 to TRBJ1-2; the D segment cannot be called with confidence. Material for sequencing was peripheral blood. The source is a human donor in a cohort sampled during active COVID-19. The CDR3 reads as follows: CASSPGYQANYGYTF. At the DNA level, the sequence is TGTGCCAGCAGCCCAGGTTACCAAGCTAACTATGGCTACACCTTC. Where the CDR3 stops, the reference TRBV9 and TRBJ1-2 genes take over; the full variable domain is DSGVTQTPKHLITATGQRVTLRCSPRSGDLSVYWYQQSLDQGLQFLIQYYNGEERAKGNILERFSAQQFPDLHSELNLSSLELGDSALYFCASSPGYQANYGYTFGSGTRLTVV.